Presented here are 25 T cell receptor beta chains from one specimen sequenced in a study of multiple sclerosis patients with progressive multifocal leukoencephalopathy. Repertoires were generated with immunoSEQ multiplex PCR, while TCRdb's copy carries only in-frame clones and drops some. The sample contains 25,000 to 35,000 clones, about 91% of which appear only once. Time point in this sample: before natalizumab initiation. The sequencing sample was made of PBMCs. These receptors all come from a human donor with multiple sclerosis.

The chain couples TRBV5-1 to TRBJ2-2; 8 nucleotides match TRBD2. The CDR3 is 16 amino acids. V gave up 6 bases and J gave up 4 bases; unmatched junction bases: 11. From germline, CDR1 is SGHRS and CDR2 YFSETQ. The CDR3 nucleotides read TGCGCCAGCACCGGAAACGCGGGAGGTAGCACCGGGGAGCTGTTTTTT. As protein: CASTGNAGGSTGELFF.

The chain employs TRBV25-1 and TRBJ2-3; TRBD1 agrees at 7 bases. The germline V gene has CDR1 MGHDK and CDR2 SYGVNS. V lost 5 bases, J lost 4 bases, and 6 bases stayed unmatched. The CDR3 length is 14 residues. CDR3 sequence reads: CASSYRGTADTQYF. The CDR3 DNA reads as TGTGCCAGCAGTTACAGGGGAACCGCAGATACGCAGTATTTT.

The chain combines TRBV7-7 with TRBJ2-3; maybe TRBD2 (5 bases). The V and J ends lost 11 bases and 8 bases respectively, with 17 bases between them. This CDR3 is 12 amino acids long. CDR1 is SSHAT and CDR2 is FNYEAQ in the germline V gene (reference sequence). This CDR3 reads CAGEGPAGTQYF. The CDR3, as DNA: TGTGCCGGAGAGGGTCCGGCGGGTACGCAGTATTTT.

The chain links TRBV7-9 to TRBJ1-6, with unresolved D. V was cut by 3 bases and J by 7 bases, with 19 bases left in between. CDR3 length: 17 residues. Germline-derived CDR1 and CDR2 are SEHNR and FQNEAQ (reference sequence). CDR3 bases: TGTGCCAGCAGCTTCGCAACCCTCCTTTTAGGCAATTCACCCCTCCACTTT. Protein: CASSFATLLLGNSPLHF.

CDR3 sequence reads: CASSLGRMGEAFF. The CDR3 DNA is TGTGCCAGCAGCCTAGGACGGATGGGTGAAGCTTTCTTT. This chain connects TRBV6-5 to TRBJ1-1; D uncertain. The CDR3 runs 13 residues. The germline V gene has CDR1 MNHEY and CDR2 SVGAGI. V shed 6 bases and J shed 7 bases, with 15 bases lying between them.

This rearrangement joins TRBV19 to TRBJ1-2; tentative D call: TRBD1 (6 bases). The CDR3 extends over 14 amino acids. In germline, CDR1 is LNHDA, CDR2 SQIVND (reference sequence). V lost 10 bases and J 4 bases, leaving 19 bases between the germline ends. The CDR3 DNA reads as TGTGCCACAACGCAGCCGGACAGTGGCTATGGCTACACCTTC. Translated: CATTQPDSGYGYTF.

This chain connects TRBV7-9 to TRBJ1-2; D not certain. Germline V gene sequence: CDR1 SEHNR, CDR2 FQNEAQ (reference sequence). V was trimmed by 1 base and J by 8 bases, leaving 11 bases between them. This CDR3 has 13 residues. The CDR3 spells CASSLGVLAGYTF. CDR3 nucleotide sequence: TGTGCCAGCAGCTTAGGGGTTTTGGCAGGCTACACCTTC.

This chain joins TRBV11-2 and TRBJ2-2, with no clear D. There are 13 residues in the CDR3. The germline V gene encodes CDR1 SGHAT and CDR2 FQNNGV. V lost 5 bases and J 7 bases, leaving 11 bases between the germline ends. In nucleotides, the CDR3 is TGTGCCAGCAGCCCCGAGTGGCTCGGGGAGCTGTTTTTT. This codes for CASSPEWLGELFF.

The chain combines TRBV11-2 with TRBJ2-2, with 7 nucleotides matching TRBD1. The V segment lost 5 bases and the J segment 4 bases; nucleotides outside the gene matches: 4. The CDR3 spans 14 residues. Germline V lookup: CDR1 SGHAT, CDR2 FQNNGV. The CDR3: CASSQGQLTGELFF. The CDR3 DNA follows: TGTGCCAGCAGCCAGGGACAGCTCACCGGGGAGCTGTTTTTT.

The chain has TRBV2 and TRBJ2-2, with D possibly being TRBD2 (6 bases). The CDR3 is made up of 15 amino acids. V was clipped by 6 bases and J by 0 bases, with 11 bases between them. CDR1 and CDR2 (germline): SNHLY, FYNNEI. CDR3 nucleotide sequence: TGTGCCAGCAGGATTCTAGCGCCGAACACCGGGGAGCTGTTTTTT. The encoded protein is CASRILAPNTGELFF. The whole variable domain, remainder taken from reference TRBV2 and TRBJ2-2, is EPEVTQTPSHQVTQMGQEVILRCVPISNHLYFYWYRQILGQKVEFLVSFYNNEISEKSEIFDDQFSVERPDGSNFTLKIRSTKLEDSAMYFCASRILAPNTGELFFGEGSRLTVL.

V is TRBV7-8 and J is TRBJ2-1; 7 nucleotides agree with TRBD2. This CDR3 is built from 17 residues. Per germline, CDR1 SGHVS and CDR2 FQNEAQ. V lost 1 base to trimming and J lost 7 bases; unmatched junction nucleotides: 13. CDR3 region: CASSLGPTSALWNEQFF. The DNA for the CDR3 is TGTGCCAGCAGCTTAGGCCCCACTAGCGCTCTCTGGAATGAGCAGTTCTTC.

This clone was detected once. The rearrangement joins TRBV19 to TRBJ1-5; a possible D gene is TRBD1 (5 bases). The V end lost 4 bases, the J end lost 0 bases, and 10 bases lay between the germline ends. Per germline, CDR1 LNHDA and CDR2 SQIVND (reference sequence). This CDR3 comprises 15 residues. Here the CDR3 DNA reads TGTGCCAGTAGTACGACAGCATATAGCAATCAGCCCCAGCATTTT. Protein sequence: CASSTTAYSNQPQHF.

The gene calls are TRBV29-1 and TRBJ2-1; D remains ambiguous. The CDR3 runs to 11 residues. Germline CDR1 reads SQVTM; CDR2 reads ANQGSEA. The V end lost 2 bases, the J end lost 6 bases, and 5 bases lay between the germline ends. DNA of the CDR3: TGCAGCGTTGAATGGCTCAATGAGCAGTTCTTC. Protein: CSVEWLNEQFF.

J is TRBJ2-1 and V is TRBV5-1; 10 bases are a match to TRBD1. In germline, CDR1 is SGHRS, CDR2 YFSETQ. V was pared by 4 bases and J by 5 bases, with 6 bases of the junction left unmatched. The CDR3 consists of 15 residues. The DNA for the CDR3 is TGCGCCAGCAGCCAGGGGACAGGGGCGCACAATGAGCAGTTCTTC. Translation gives CASSQGTGAHNEQFF.

This sequence joins TRBV5-1 and TRBJ1-2; D not certain. Trimming removed 4 bases at V and 4 bases at J, with 11 bases between. The germline V gene has CDR1 SGHRS and CDR2 YFSETQ. The CDR3 has 13 residues. CDR3 DNA: TGCGCCAGCAGCACGACAAGTCGCTATGGCTACACCTTC. Translated, it gives CASSTTSRYGYTF.

This chain connects TRBV7-3 to TRBJ2-1; 10 bases fit TRBD2. Germline V gives CDR1 SGHTA, CDR2 FQGTGA. With 6 bases clipped from V and 4 bases from J, the junction kept 9 bases outside the gene matches. The CDR3 runs to 16 residues. The CDR3 DNA reads as TGTGCCAGCAGGCCAAGAGGACTAGCGGATTACAATGAGCAGTTCTTC. Translation gives CASRPRGLADYNEQFF. Using reference TRBV7-3 and TRBJ2-1 for the parts outside the CDR3, the full variable domain is GAGVSQTPSNKVTEKGKYVELRCDPISGHTALYWYRQSLGQGPEFLIYFQGTGAADDSGLPNDRFFAVRPEGSVSTLKIQRTERGDSAVYLCASRPRGLADYNEQFFGPGTRLTVL.

The chain employs TRBV7-2 and TRBJ2-7, with a possible D match to TRBD2 (6 bases). CDR3 size: 14 residues. Germline CDR1 and CDR2: SGHTA and FQGNSA. V was clipped by 0 bases and J by 4 bases, with 10 bases between them. The CDR3 nucleotides are TGTGCCAGCAGCTTAGCGGGCCTAGCGTACGAGCAGTACTTC. Its translation is CASSLAGLAYEQYF.

The rearrangement links TRBV28 to TRBJ1-5; TRBD1 might be the D (5 bases). With 8 bases removed from V and 15 bases from J, the gap between germline ends came to 29 bases. The CDR3 covers 15 residues. Germline CDR1 reads MDHEN; CDR2 reads SYDVKM. For the CDR3, the DNA is TGTGCCAGCGGGGCCTTAAATACCACCCCCCCGGGGCCGCATTTT. Protein product: CASGALNTTPPGPHF.

This chain links TRBV4-3 with TRBJ2-2; 9 bases fit TRBD2. The CDR3 is 15 residues long. J lost 4 bases, V lost 8 bases, and 8 bases had no gene match. Germline assignment: CDR1 LGHNA and CDR2 YSLEER. CDR3 DNA sequence: TGCGCCAGCTCGGGCGGGAGGGAAAGCACCGGGGAGCTGTTTTTT. This encodes CASSGGRESTGELFF.

The rearrangement uses TRBV28 and TRBJ2-2; TRBD2 is a possible D gene (5 bases). V was cut by 7 bases and J by 4 bases, with 16 bases left in between. The CDR3 spans 15 residues. Per germline, CDR1 MDHEN and CDR2 SYDVKM. CDR3 bases: TGTGCCAGCACCTTATGGAGCGGTGCCACCGGGGAGCTGTTTTTT. As protein: CASTLWSGATGELFF.

This CDR3 is CASSLDVAPSMNTEAFF. CDR3 DNA sequence: TGCGCCAGCAGCTTGGATGTGGCACCTTCCATGAACACTGAAGCTTTCTTT. The J gene is TRBJ1-1, the V gene TRBV5-1; D ambiguous. CDR3 size: 17 residues. The germline V gene encodes CDR1 SGHRS and CDR2 YFSETQ. V shed 0 bases and J shed 0 bases, with 15 bases lying between them.

V usage is TRBV30 and J usage is TRBJ1-4, with no clear D. The germline V gene has CDR1 GTSNPN and CDR2 SVGIG (reference sequence). The germline V and J ends were trimmed by 1 base and 0 bases, with 9 bases remaining between them. The CDR3 is made up of 15 amino acids. The DNA for the CDR3 is TGTGCCTGGAGTGCCCTGGCAGCAACTAATGAAAAACTGTTTTTT. Translation gives CAWSALAATNEKLFF.

The chain employs TRBV29-1 and TRBJ2-7; D may correspond to TRBD1 or TRBD2 (5 bases each). Germline CDR1 and CDR2: SQVTM and ANQGSEA. The CDR3 is 16 residues long. V was cut by 1 base and J by 3 bases, with 19 bases left in between. The CDR3 loop reads CSVEVHSGQGDYEQYF. CDR3 in DNA: TGCAGCGTTGAAGTACATTCCGGGCAGGGAGACTACGAGCAGTACTTC.

The rearrangement uses TRBV25-1 and TRBJ1-1; D may be TRBD1 (5 bases). This CDR3 contains 13 residues. Germline lookup yields CDR1 MGHDK and CDR2 SYGVNS. The ends were cut back, 3 bases at V and 3 bases at J, with 8 bases in the middle. In DNA form, the CDR3 reads TGTGCCAGCAGTGAGGACAAGGACACTGAAGCTTTCTTT. Translation: CASSEDKDTEAFF.

In this sample, this clone turned up a few times. This chain uses TRBV2 with TRBJ1-2; 7 nucleotides match TRBD1. Germline CDR1 reads SNHLY; CDR2 reads FYNNEI. CDR3 length: 13 amino acids. V shed 7 bases, J shed 4 bases, and the junction held 6 bases outside the gene matches. The CDR3 reads CASTPGQPYGYTF. The CDR3 DNA reads as TGTGCCAGCACCCCGGGACAGCCCTATGGCTACACCTTC.